The T cell receptor (beta chain) under discussion was sequenced for a study of post-analysis software for immune sequencing data. About the research overall: Relapsing-remitting, secondary progressive and progressive-relapsing multiple sclerosis were all included among the disease courses.

The study, taken as a whole, reports: Among 5 or 6 TRBV segments more frequent in patients than controls were TRBV5-6, TRBV5-1 and TRBV20-1.

This CDR3 region has 13 residues. Per germline, CDR1 SSHAT and CDR2 FNYEAQ (reference sequence). This clonotype was observed a few times. The antigen is not known. One junction end disagrees with the germline gene, perhaps due to a read error. Prepared libraries of TCR beta cDNA carried unique molecular identifiers. MiXCR was run by TCRdb on the PCR reads, yielding one entry per CDR3 protein. The sample includes fewer than 600,000 distinct CDR3 sequences, under 55% of them seen just once. This chain joins TRBV7-7 and TRBJ2-1, with D possibly TRBD2 on 5 matching bases. The material sequenced was blood. This TCR came from a girl aged 5-17 years with multiple sclerosis. CDR3 in amino acids: CASSVTRSNEQFF. CDR3 nucleotides: TGTGCTAGCAGCGTTACTAGGAGCAATGAGCAGTTCTTC. Filled out from reference TRBV7-7 and TRBJ2-1, the complete variable domain reads GAGVSQSPRYKVTKRGQDVTLRCDPISSHATLYWYQQALGQGPEFLTYFNYEAQPDKSGLPSDRFSAERPEGSISTLTIQRTEQRDSAMYRCASSVTRSNEQFFGPGTRLTVL.